These 21 T cell receptor beta chains were sequenced from one sample in a study of identical twins (dated by TCRdb to 2016 to 2018). Library preparation used 5' RACE. Reads for this sample came from an Illumina HiSeq 2000. TCRdb trimmed the raw reads at Q25, called clones with MiXCR and kept productive beta chains. A single entry per CDR3 protein holds the most common genes and DNA from its merged rows. The sample table shows over 500,000 distinct CDR3 sequences, and 22% are seen once. Clones ranked in the top ten supply around 0.91% of the sample. The same sample was also studied in work on T cells expressing NK-cell markers.

The specimen was CD4+ T cells sorted from blood. The receptors here all came from a woman aged 18-29 years in good health.

The chain carries TRBV15 and TRBJ1-2; 11 nucleotides agree with TRBD1. The CDR3 consists of 15 residues. Germline CDR1 reads LNHNV; CDR2 reads YYDKDF (reference sequence). The trim removed 3 bases at V and 3 bases at J, leaving 3 bases unmatched. The CDR3 bases are TGTGCCACCAGCAGCCCGGGACAGGGGGACTATGGCTACACCTTC. This translates into CATSSPGQGDYGYTF.

The rearrangement links TRBV5-4 to TRBJ2-7, with 8 bases aligning to TRBD1. Germline V gives CDR1 SGHNT, CDR2 YYREEE (reference sequence). The CDR3 contains 13 residues. V lost 4 bases, J lost 7 bases, and 7 bases stayed unmatched. The CDR3 region is CASSADRGREQYF. The DNA for the CDR3 is TGTGCCAGCAGCGCCGACAGGGGACGGGAGCAGTACTTC.

This chain connects TRBV12-3 or TRBV12-4 to TRBJ2-7; 11 nucleotides align to TRBD2. The CDR3 consists of 14 residues. Trimming removed 3 bases from V and 5 bases from J; junction bases left unmatched: 3. The CDR3 nucleotides are TGTGCCAGCAGTTTGACTAGCGGGGCTCACGAGCAGTACTTC. Translated: CASSLTSGAHEQYF.

This clonotype showed up many times. V usage is TRBV15 and J usage is TRBJ2-7; D is perhaps TRBD1 (6 bases). CDR1 LNHNV and CDR2 YYDKDF come from the germline V gene (reference sequence). The CDR3 runs to 12 residues. Trimming left V 4 bases short and J 4 bases short, with 8 bases between. CDR3 nucleotides: TGTGCCACCAGCACTAGGGGGTACGAGCAGTACTTC. Its protein product is CATSTRGYEQYF. Based on the CDR3 plus reference TRBV15 and TRBJ2-7, the full variable domain is DAMVIQNPRYQVTQFGKPVTLSCSQTLNHNVMYWYQQKSSQAPKLLFHYYDKDFNNEADTPDNFQSRRPNTSFCFLDIRSPGLGDTAMYLCATSTRGYEQYFGPGTRLTVT.

The chain combines TRBV20-1 with TRBJ2-7; TRBD1 or TRBD2 may be the D gene (5 bases each). The germline V gene encodes CDR1 DFQATT and CDR2 SNEGSKA (reference sequence). The CDR3 loop spans 13 amino acids. CDR3 protein: CGLSGGAGHEQYF. The CDR3 DNA follows: TGCGGATTAAGCGGTGGGGCGGGCCACGAGCAGTACTTC.

The V call is TRBV20-1, the J call TRBJ2-3; no definite D call. CDR1 and CDR2 from the germline V gene are DFQATT and SNEGSKA (reference sequence). The CDR3 is made up of 16 amino acids. Deletions cut 1 base from V and 2 bases from J, with 16 bases between. CDR3 bases: TGCAGTGCTAGAGGGGGTGACGGGTTTCTCACAGATACGCAGTATTTT. Its translation: CSARGGDGFLTDTQYF.

This clonotype occurred many times. The chain combines TRBV29-1 with TRBJ2-3; 7 bases fit TRBD2. The CDR3 loop spans 11 amino acids. V shed 7 bases, J shed 6 bases, and the junction held 4 bases outside the gene matches. Germline CDR1 is SQVTM and CDR2 is ANQGSEA. CDR3 amino acids: CSARDYDTQYF. DNA for the CDR3: TGCAGCGCCCGGGACTATGATACGCAGTATTTT.

This clonotype came up a few times. The genes are TRBV20-1 and TRBJ1-4, with D possibly TRBD1 on 6 matching bases. The length of the CDR3 is 12 residues. V was shortened by 6 bases and J by 3 bases, with 8 bases between the two germline ends. In germline, CDR1 is DFQATT, CDR2 SNEGSKA (reference sequence). The chain's CDR3 is CSAGGPNEKLFF. CDR3 nucleotide sequence: TGCAGTGCCGGGGGGCCTAATGAAAAACTGTTTTTT.

The gene calls are TRBV12-3 or TRBV12-4 and TRBJ2-1; 7 nucleotides line up with TRBD2. CDR3 length: 15 residues. Trimming at V came to 7 bases and at J to 3 bases, leaving 9 bases not matched to a gene. The DNA for the CDR3 is TGTGCCAGCATACCCGGGGGGACTATCTACAATGAGCAGTTCTTC. It specifies CASIPGGTIYNEQFF.

This clonotype has a handful of counts. The chain recombines TRBV12-3 or TRBV12-4 with TRBJ1-5; D uncertain. This CDR3 region has 15 residues. With 6 bases removed from V and 2 bases from J, the gap between germline ends came to 14 bases. This CDR3 is CASRGRVAGNQPQHF. In nucleotides, the CDR3 is TGTGCCAGCAGGGGAAGGGTAGCGGGCAATCAGCCCCAGCATTTT.

The rearrangement uses TRBV12-3 or TRBV12-4 and TRBJ2-7, with 9 nucleotides matching TRBD2. The CDR3 sequence is 14 residues long. J was trimmed by 4 bases and V by 5 bases; bases with no gene match: 6. CDR3 sequence reads: CASSPRREGYEQYF. CDR3 DNA: TGTGCCAGCAGTCCTCGGCGGGAGGGGTACGAGCAGTACTTC.

This clonotype occurred many times. The chain uses TRBV12-3 or TRBV12-4 and TRBJ2-2; 12 nucleotides line up with TRBD2. The CDR3 consists of 17 residues. The junction had 9 bases not matched to a gene; V was cut back by 6 bases and J by 4 bases. The CDR3 coding sequence is TGTGCCAGCAGCCTTCGGACTAGCGGGGCCTTCACCGGGGAGCTGTTTTTT. This sequence encodes CASSLRTSGAFTGELFF.

The chain uses TRBV7-9 and TRBJ1-2, with D hard to call. In germline, CDR1 is SEHNR, CDR2 FQNEAQ (reference sequence). The CDR3 loop spans 11 amino acids. Deletions cut 3 bases from V and 6 bases from J, with 5 bases between. CDR3 DNA: TGTGCCAGCAGCTTCTCTGATGGCTACACCTTC. Protein: CASSFSDGYTF.

In its sample, this clonotype was seen a few times. The chain has TRBV9 and TRBJ2-1; 8 nucleotides match TRBD1. V shed 2 bases, J shed 7 bases, and the junction held 11 bases outside the gene matches. Per the germline V gene, CDR1 is SGDLS and CDR2 is YYNGEE. The CDR3 sequence is 16 residues long. The CDR3: CASSVLGQGIMNEQFF. The CDR3 DNA follows: TGTGCCAGCAGCGTTCTAGGACAGGGTATTATGAATGAGCAGTTCTTC.

The genes are TRBV11-2 and TRBJ2-7, with 11 positions matching TRBD2. The CDR3 contains 17 residues. After removal of 1 base from V and 1 base from J, the junction contained 6 bases not matched to a gene. Per the germline V gene, CDR1 is SGHAT and CDR2 is FQNNGV. The CDR3 DNA is TGTGCCAGCAGCTTAGTTGTTAGCGGGAGGGGGTCCTACGAGCAGTACTTC. This codes for CASSLVVSGRGSYEQYF.

The gene calls are TRBV5-4 and TRBJ2-4, with D tentatively TRBD2 (6 bases). The germline V gene has CDR1 SGHNT and CDR2 YYREEE (reference sequence). The CDR3 is 16 amino acids. Trimming took off 4 bases at V and 3 bases at J, with 17 bases between the two ends. The CDR3 nucleotides read TGTGCCAGCAGCGGCCCCCGTGGTAGCGGCAAAAACATTCAGTACTTC. Its translation: CASSGPRGSGKNIQYF.

Only a few counts were recorded for this clonotype. This chain connects TRBV20-1 to TRBJ2-2; D is ambiguous. The CDR3 sequence is 15 residues long. Germline V gene lookup returns CDR1 DFQATT and CDR2 SNEGSKA (reference sequence). V was cut by 1 base and J by 9 bases, with 18 bases left in between. CDR3: CSARVGGSRLRELFF. CDR3 nucleotide sequence: TGCAGTGCTAGAGTCGGCGGAAGCCGTTTAAGGGAGCTGTTTTTT.

This clonotype appeared a single time. The V and J genes are TRBV7-9 and TRBJ2-1; TRBD2 matches 7 bases. J gave up 7 bases and V 5 bases, and 11 bases lay outside the gene matches. The CDR3 covers 15 residues. Germline V gene lookup returns CDR1 SEHNR and CDR2 FQNEAQ (reference sequence). The CDR3 spells CASSLRTSAGNEQFF. CDR3 nucleotide sequence: TGTGCCAGCAGCCTTCGGACTAGTGCCGGGAATGAGCAGTTCTTC.

This clonotype has ten or more counts. The chain has TRBV12-3 or TRBV12-4 and TRBJ2-7, with a weak D call TRBD2 (6 bases). Trimming pared 2 bases from V and 6 bases from J, leaving 11 bases between. The CDR3 extends over 13 amino acids. The CDR3 region is CASSLRGLLEQYF. The CDR3 DNA reads TGTGCCAGCAGTTTAAGGGGACTCCTCGAGCAGTACTTC.

This clonotype turned up a few times. This chain uses TRBV12-3 or TRBV12-4 with TRBJ2-7; D is unclear. Trimming shortened V by 7 bases and J by 0 bases, and 10 bases separated the two germline ends. The CDR3 extends over 13 amino acids. CDR3 DNA: TGTGCCAGCACGGCCCGGCTCTCCTACGAGCAGTACTTC. Encoded protein: CASTARLSYEQYF.

This clonotype showed up just a few times. The chain combines TRBV24-1 with TRBJ2-7; possibly TRBD2 for D (6 bases). CDR1 and CDR2 from the germline V gene are KGHDR and SFDVKD. The CDR3 has 14 amino acids. The CDR3 sequence is CVRRTGTLAYEQYF. CDR3 bases: TGTGTGAGACGGACCGGGACTCTAGCCTACGAGCAGTACTTC.